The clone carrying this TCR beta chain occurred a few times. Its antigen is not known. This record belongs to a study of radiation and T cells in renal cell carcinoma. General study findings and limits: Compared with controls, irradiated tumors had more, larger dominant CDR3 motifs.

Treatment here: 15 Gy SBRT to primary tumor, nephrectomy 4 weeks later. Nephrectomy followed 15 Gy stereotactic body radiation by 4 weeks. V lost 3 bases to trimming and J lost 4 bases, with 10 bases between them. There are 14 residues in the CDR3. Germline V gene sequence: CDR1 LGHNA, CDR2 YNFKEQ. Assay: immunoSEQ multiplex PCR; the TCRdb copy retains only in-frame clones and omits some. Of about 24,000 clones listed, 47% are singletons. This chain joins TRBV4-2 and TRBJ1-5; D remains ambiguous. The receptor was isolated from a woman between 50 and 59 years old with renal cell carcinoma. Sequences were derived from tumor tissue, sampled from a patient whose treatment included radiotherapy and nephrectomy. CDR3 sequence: CASSHSRANQPQHF. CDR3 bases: TGTGCCAGCAGCCACAGCCGAGCAAATCAGCCCCAGCATTTT.